These T cell receptor beta chains were read from a single sample in a study of shared T cell receptors in the human thymus. The data were produced by immunoSEQ multiplex PCR, yet TCRdb's version contains in-frame clones alone and is incomplete. The table records approximately 760,000 clones, 70% to 90% of them present only once. The sample was also reused in another study, on human thymus T cells.

The sample taken for sequencing was thymocytes. These TCRs come from a girl less than two years old with a congenital heart defect. Each CDR3 is given with its conserved first and last residue. A D gene is named only where the DNA matches it firmly. Expanded clones get a size class; other rows say once, few or many, or leave the size out.

clone size: NA; V gene: TRBV27; D gene: TRBD1; J gene: TRBJ1-2; CDR3 protein: CASSHSGTGANYGYTF; CDR3 DNA: TGTGCCAGCAGTCACTCCGGGACAGGGGCAAATTATGGCTACACCTTC
clone size: few; V gene: TRBV7-2; D gene: TRBD1; J gene: TRBJ2-7; CDR3 protein: CASSLAVGTVNEQYF; CDR3 DNA: TGTGCCAGCAGCTTAGCGGTAGGGACAGTAAACGAGCAGTACTTC
clone size: NA; V gene: TRBV5-1; D gene: NA; J gene: TRBJ1-2; CDR3 protein: CASSLRDFYGYTF; CDR3 DNA: TGCGCCAGCAGCTTGCGGGATTTCTATGGCTACACCTTC
clone size: NA; V gene: TRBV5-6; D gene: NA; J gene: TRBJ1-2; CDR3 protein: CASSRRWYGYTF; CDR3 DNA: TGTGCCAGCAGCCGCCGGTGGTATGGCTACACCTTC
clone size: NA; V gene: TRBV4-1; D gene: NA; J gene: TRBJ2-4; CDR3 protein: CASSPYNGDPAKNIQYF; CDR3 DNA: TGCGCCAGCAGCCCGTATAATGGAGACCCAGCCAAAAACATTCAGTACTTC
clone size: NA; V gene: TRBV25-1; D gene: NA; J gene: TRBJ2-7; CDR3 protein: CASSESGSRHEQYF; CDR3 DNA: TGTGCCAGCAGTGAATCGGGTTCGAGGCACGAGCAGTACTTC
clone size: NA; V gene: TRBV11-2; D gene: NA; J gene: TRBJ2-3; CDR3 protein: CASSFETGSQRGTDTQYF; CDR3 DNA: TGTGCCAGCAGCTTCGAGACTGGTTCCCAGAGAGGCACAGATACGCAGTATTTT
clone size: few; V gene: TRBV10-3; D gene: NA; J gene: TRBJ2-1; CDR3 protein: CAIRAASLSYNEQFF; CDR3 DNA: TGTGCCATCAGGGCGGCCTCCCTCTCCTACAATGAGCAGTTCTTC
clone size: NA; V gene: TRBV5-1; D gene: NA; J gene: TRBJ2-5; CDR3 protein: CASSESNRNIERETQYF; CDR3 DNA: TGCGCCAGCAGCGAGTCCAACCGAAACATCGAGCGGGAGACCCAGTACTTC
clone size: NA; V gene: TRBV19; D gene: TRBD1; J gene: TRBJ1-1; CDR3 protein: CASLRGRMMNTEAFF; CDR3 DNA: TGTGCCAGTCTGAGGGGGCGGATGATGAACACTGAAGCTTTCTTT
clone size: NA; V gene: TRBV18; D gene: NA; J gene: TRBJ2-1; CDR3 protein: CASSRPSLSGVYNEQFF; CDR3 DNA: TGTGCCAGCTCACGCCCGAGTCTAAGCGGCGTCTACAATGAGCAGTTCTTC
clone size: NA; V gene: TRBV5-1; D gene: NA; J gene: TRBJ2-7; CDR3 protein: CASSLTGSRYEQYF; CDR3 DNA: TGCGCCAGCAGCTTGACAGGGTCCCGGTACGAGCAGTACTTC
clone size: NA; V gene: TRBV4-3; D gene: TRBD1; J gene: TRBJ2-7; CDR3 protein: CASSQVNMDRGRLDEQYF; CDR3 DNA: TGCGCCAGCAGCCAAGTGAACATGGACAGGGGGAGACTGGACGAGCAGTACTTC
clone size: NA; V gene: TRBV15; D gene: TRBD1; J gene: TRBJ2-7; CDR3 protein: CATSRPRTGDPYEQYF; CDR3 DNA: TGTGCCACCAGCAGACCACGGACAGGGGATCCCTACGAGCAGTACTTC
clone size: once; V gene: TRBV28; D gene: NA; J gene: TRBJ1-2; CDR3 protein: CASWAGILYGYTF; CDR3 DNA: TGTGCCAGTTGGGCAGGGATACTCTATGGCTACACCTTC
clone size: NA; V gene: TRBV19; D gene: NA; J gene: TRBJ1-6; CDR3 protein: CASSTRPRGSPLHF; CDR3 DNA: TGTGCCAGTAGTACCAGGCCCCGGGGTTCACCCCTCCACTTT
clone size: NA; V gene: TRBV28; D gene: TRBD1; J gene: TRBJ1-2; CDR3 protein: CASIGSGTGGGYTF; CDR3 DNA: TGTGCCAGCATAGGGTCCGGGACAGGGGGTGGCTACACCTTC
clone size: NA; V gene: TRBV9; D gene: NA; J gene: TRBJ1-2; CDR3 protein: CASSAPLGSGYTF; CDR3 DNA: TGTGCCAGCAGCGCACCCCTGGGGAGTGGCTACACCTTC
clone size: once; V gene: TRBV4-1; D gene: NA; J gene: TRBJ1-3; CDR3 protein: CASSPRESRSGNTIYF; CDR3 DNA: TGCGCCAGCAGCCCTAGGGAGTCCCGCTCTGGAAACACCATATATTTT
clone size: NA; V gene: TRBV5-6; D gene: NA; J gene: TRBJ1-6; CDR3 protein: CASSLRGSSYNSPLHF; CDR3 DNA: TGTGCCAGCAGCTTGCGGGGGAGCTCCTATAATTCACCCCTCCACTTT
clone size: few; V gene: TRBV19; D gene: NA; J gene: TRBJ1-5; CDR3 protein: CASSRPGYSNQPQHF; CDR3 DNA: TGTGCCAGTAGTAGGCCAGGGTATAGCAATCAGCCCCAGCATTTT
clone size: once; V gene: TRBV6-6; D gene: NA; J gene: TRBJ1-1; CDR3 protein: CASTPREGNTEAFF; CDR3 DNA: TGTGCCAGCACCCCACGGGAGGGAAACACTGAAGCTTTCTTT
clone size: NA; V gene: TRBV4-1; D gene: TRBD2; J gene: TRBJ2-3; CDR3 protein: CASSQSKGTSSTDTQYF; CDR3 DNA: TGCGCCAGCAGCCAATCGAAGGGGACTAGTAGCACAGATACGCAGTATTTT
clone size: NA; V gene: TRBV5-1; D gene: TRBD2; J gene: TRBJ2-3; CDR3 protein: CANSKAGRIDTQYF; CDR3 DNA: TGCGCCAATTCGAAAGCGGGGCGAATAGATACGCAGTATTTT
clone size: NA; V gene: TRBV7-9; D gene: NA; J gene: TRBJ1-4; CDR3 protein: CASSLDGGELNEKLFF; CDR3 DNA: TGTGCCAGCAGCTTAGATGGCGGGGAACTAAATGAAAAACTGTTTTTT
clone size: NA; V gene: TRBV27; D gene: NA; J gene: TRBJ1-5; CDR3 protein: CASSSLRGGASNQPQHF; CDR3 DNA: TGTGCCAGCAGTTCCTTGCGGGGGGGCGCGAGCAATCAGCCCCAGCATTTT
clone size: once; V gene: TRBV4-1; D gene: NA; J gene: TRBJ2-7; CDR3 protein: CASSQGRQSSYEQYF; CDR3 DNA: TGCGCCAGCAGCCAGGGTCGACAGAGCTCCTACGAGCAGTACTTC
clone size: few; V gene: TRBV4-1; D gene: NA; J gene: TRBJ1-3; CDR3 protein: CASSRFGVLSGNTIYF; CDR3 DNA: TGCGCCAGCAGCCGATTCGGGGTTCTCTCTGGAAACACCATATATTTT
clone size: NA; V gene: TRBV18; D gene: NA; J gene: TRBJ1-1; CDR3 protein: CASSPSGGTEAFF; CDR3 DNA: TGTGCCAGCTCACCGTCCGGGGGCACTGAAGCTTTCTTT
clone size: NA; V gene: TRBV4-3; D gene: TRBD2; J gene: TRBJ2-3; CDR3 protein: CASSQDIKLAGATDTQYF; CDR3 DNA: TGCGCCAGCAGCCAAGACATAAAACTAGCGGGGGCCACAGATACGCAGTATTTT
clone size: NA; V gene: TRBV19; D gene: TRBD2; J gene: TRBJ2-2; CDR3 protein: CASSLGLAWGCGELFF; CDR3 DNA: TGTGCCAGTAGTTTAGGACTAGCCTGGGGTTGCGGGGAGCTGTTTTTT
clone size: NA; V gene: TRBV15; D gene: NA; J gene: TRBJ1-1; CDR3 protein: CATSSHRGTGTEAFF; CDR3 DNA: TGTGCCACCAGCAGTCATAGGGGAACGGGCACTGAAGCTTTCTTT